The next 24 T cell receptor beta chains were all read from a single sample in a study of blood T cell repertoires in COVID-19. Using immunoSEQ multiplex PCR, the repertoire was profiled, and TCRdb retains in-frame clones only, with some absent. Here the sample spans about 150,000 clones, roughly 82% being singletons. The sequenced sample was peripheral blood. The receptor set was obtained from a woman in her fifties or sixties in a cohort sampled during active or convalescent COVID-19.

The chain is built from TRBV27 and TRBJ2-1, with D possibly TRBD2 on 5 matching bases. The CDR3 is 13 amino acids. V dropped 6 bases and J dropped 4 bases, with 10 bases sitting between them. Germline CDR1 is MNHEY and CDR2 is SMNVEV (reference sequence). The CDR3 here is CASRGDMYNEQFF. Here the CDR3 DNA reads TGTGCCAGCAGGGGAGACATGTACAATGAGCAGTTCTTC.

The chain uses TRBV4-3 and TRBJ2-3; 9 bases map to TRBD2. Germline lookup yields CDR1 LGHNA and CDR2 YSLEER. The CDR3 covers 18 residues. V shed 0 bases and J 0 bases; nucleotides not matched to a gene: 7. CDR3 nucleotide sequence: TGCGCCAGCAGCCAAGAGCGGACTAGCGCCTCTAGCACAGATACGCAGTATTTT. Its protein is CASSQERTSASSTDTQYF.

V is TRBV19 and J is TRBJ2-1, with D perhaps TRBD1 (6 bases). Trimming stripped 10 bases from V and 5 bases from J, with 18 bases between. The CDR3 consists of 14 residues. CDR1 LNHDA and CDR2 SQIVND come from the germline V gene (reference sequence). This CDR3 reads CATRPLGGHNEQFF. The CDR3 coding sequence is TGTGCCACCAGGCCTTTAGGGGGACACAATGAGCAGTTCTTC.

With respect to this clone: This same CDR3 is encoded by further DNA sequences in the sample. This rearrangement joins TRBV20-1 to TRBJ2-5; the D is unclear. Germline V CDR1 and CDR2: DFQATT, SNEGSKA (reference sequence). V dropped 5 bases and J dropped 2 bases, with 3 bases sitting between them. The CDR3 runs 10 residues. Here the CDR3 reads CSALQETQYF. The CDR3, as DNA: TGCAGTGCTCTACAAGAGACCCAGTACTTC.

J is TRBJ1-2 and V is TRBV27; D possibly corresponds to TRBD1 (5 bases). Germline CDR1 MNHEY, CDR2 SMNVEV (reference sequence). Trimming removed 10 bases at V and 7 bases at J, with 16 bases between. This CDR3 spans 12 amino acids. CDR3 coding DNA: TGTGCCACCAAAGGGGCAGACCCTGGCTACACCTTC. Protein product: CATKGADPGYTF.

This clone was found a few times. J is TRBJ1-4 and V is TRBV7-9; the D is unclear. Germline assignment: CDR1 SEHNR and CDR2 FQNEAQ (reference sequence). V dropped 5 bases and J dropped 4 bases, with 2 bases sitting between them. There are 11 residues in the CDR3. The CDR3 bases are TGTGCCAGCAGCCTTAATGAAAAACTGTTTTTT. Its translation: CASSLNEKLFF.

CDR3 bases: TGTGCCAGCAGCTTAGAGGGACAGGGGGGACAGCCCCAGCATTTT. Translating it yields CASSLEGQGGQPQHF. This sequence joins TRBV7-8 and TRBJ1-5, with TRBD1 matching 11 bases. Germline trimming cut 1 base from V and 7 bases from J; bases unmatched to any gene: 3. Germline V gene data show CDR1 as SGHVS and CDR2 as FQNEAQ. The length of the CDR3 is 15 residues.

V gene TRBV24-1 combines with J gene TRBJ1-1, with TRBD1 matching over 9 bases. CDR3 length equals 15 residues. Unmatched junction bases numbered 7, after V lost 3 bases and J lost 6 bases. Per the germline V gene, CDR1 is KGHDR and CDR2 is SFDVKD. CDR3 coding DNA: TGTGCCACCAGTGATGCCGGACAGGGGATAGCTGAAGCTTTCTTT. It specifies CATSDAGQGIAEAFF.

V usage is TRBV24-1 and J usage is TRBJ2-2; D call uncertain. The germline gives CDR1 KGHDR, CDR2 SFDVKD. The CDR3 consists of 13 residues. The V and J ends lost 7 bases and 6 bases respectively, with 11 bases between them. Here the CDR3 reads CATSLRNAGELFF. The CDR3 nucleotides are TGTGCCACCAGCCTACGAAACGCCGGGGAGCTGTTTTTT.

CDR3 region: CASSLTGWGNTIYF. In nucleotides, the CDR3 is TGTGCCAGCAGCCTGACAGGGTGGGGAAACACCATATATTTT. The J gene is TRBJ1-3, the V gene TRBV7-9; 7 nucleotides agree with TRBD1. The CDR3 totals 14 residues. Germline loops: CDR1 SEHNR, CDR2 FQNEAQ (reference sequence). The junction had 5 bases not matched to a gene; V was cut back by 5 bases and J by 4 bases.

V usage is TRBV30 and J usage is TRBJ1-2; 8 nucleotides agree with TRBD1. Germline V gene lookup returns CDR1 GTSNPN and CDR2 SVGIG (reference sequence). The V gene end was trimmed by 5 bases and the J gene end by 10 bases; junction bases not matched to a gene: 9. The CDR3 length is 12 residues. CDR3 residues: CAWEAGGDLYTF. CDR3 bases: TGTGCCTGGGAGGCAGGGGGCGACCTCTACACCTTC.

This chain links TRBV4-3 with TRBJ1-1, with D maybe TRBD1 (5 bases). This CDR3 has 15 residues. In germline, CDR1 is LGHNA, CDR2 YSLEER. Trimming removed 2 bases from V and 4 bases from J, with 14 bases in between. In DNA form, the CDR3 reads TGCGCCAGCAGCCAAAACAAAAGGGGTGGCACTGAAGCTTTCTTT. Its protein product is CASSQNKRGGTEAFF.

The chain is built from TRBV6-1 and TRBJ1-5, with unresolved D. The germline gives CDR1 MNHNS, CDR2 SASEGT. There are 15 residues in the CDR3. V lost 1 base and J 2 bases, leaving 9 bases between the germline ends. The CDR3 DNA is TGTGCCAGCAGTGAAGGGGCGAATGGCAATCAGCCCCAGCATTTT. It translates to CASSEGANGNQPQHF.

The gene calls are TRBV10-3 and TRBJ1-1; 10 bases are shared with TRBD1. The V and J ends lost 4 bases and 4 bases, in that order; junction bases with no gene match: 24. The CDR3 contains 21 residues. Per the germline V gene, CDR1 is ENHRY and CDR2 is SYGVKD. The CDR3 loop reads CAISGGGGSGTGVRALTEAFF. The CDR3 DNA reads TGTGCCATCAGTGGGGGCGGAGGGTCCGGGACAGGGGTAAGGGCCCTCACTGAAGCTTTCTTT.

V gene TRBV2 combines with J gene TRBJ2-7, with 9 positions matching TRBD1. V lost 3 bases, J lost 5 bases, and 5 bases stayed unmatched. This CDR3 region has 14 residues. Germline CDR1 is SNHLY and CDR2 is FYNNEI. The chain's CDR3 is CASSEDRGRDEQYF. CDR3 in DNA: TGTGCCAGCAGTGAGGACAGGGGCAGGGACGAGCAGTACTTC.

V usage is TRBV6-2 or TRBV6-3 and J usage is TRBJ2-5; 16 nucleotides align to TRBD2. Germline V gene lookup returns CDR1 MNHEY and CDR2 SVGEGT. CDR3 length equals 18 residues. Trimming took 4 bases from V and 5 from J; bases not matched to a gene: 10. The CDR3 region has the DNA TGTGCCAGCAGTTTTATCGGGACTAGCGGGGGGGACCTGGAGACCCAGTACTTC. Translation: CASSFIGTSGGDLETQYF.

The rearrangement uses TRBV9 and TRBJ1-2; possible D gene TRBD1, 5 bases. CDR3 length equals 15 residues. CDR1 SGDLS and CDR2 YYNGEE come from the germline V gene. V was shortened by 3 bases and J by 0 bases, with 12 bases between the two germline ends. The CDR3 here is CASSARTPTNYGYTF. The CDR3, as DNA: TGTGCCAGCAGCGCCCGGACACCGACTAACTATGGCTACACCTTC.

V is TRBV4-3 and J is TRBJ1-5; D is possibly TRBD1 (5 bases). V shed 0 bases and J shed 0 bases, with 21 bases lying between them. The CDR3 has 20 amino acids. In germline, CDR1 is LGHNA, CDR2 YSLEER. DNA of the CDR3: TGCGCCAGCAGCCAAGATTATGCCAGGGCCAGTCGGTATAGCAATCAGCCCCAGCATTTT. Translation: CASSQDYARASRYSNQPQHF.

The genes are TRBV4-2 and TRBJ2-1; no firm D call. V was pared by 0 bases and J by 4 bases, with 7 bases between. The germline CDR1 and CDR2 sequences are LGHNA and YNFKEQ. The CDR3 contains 14 residues. CDR3 sequence: CASSQESVYNEQFF. In DNA form, the CDR3 reads TGTGCCAGCAGCCAAGAGAGCGTATACAATGAGCAGTTCTTC.

This chain connects TRBV20-1 to TRBJ1-3, with a possible D match to TRBD1 (6 bases). V was cut by 3 bases and J by 3 bases, with 21 bases left in between. The CDR3 consists of 17 residues. Germline assignment: CDR1 DFQATT and CDR2 SNEGSKA (reference sequence). In DNA, the CDR3 is TGCAGTGCTAGTTCCCTAGACAGGTACTTAGGTGGAAACACCATATATTTT. This encodes CSASSLDRYLGGNTIYF.

The chain combines TRBV14 with TRBJ1-1, with TRBD1 matching over 9 bases. Losses at the gene ends were 5 bases for V and 6 bases for J; bases not matched to a gene: 7. This CDR3 is built from 14 residues. Germline-derived CDR1 and CDR2 are SGHDN and FVKESK. CDR3 bases: TGTGCCAGCAGCTCACCTCGGACAGGGGCTGAAGCTTTCTTT. Translated, it gives CASSSPRTGAEAFF.

The CDR3 region is CASTLGGGGYTF. CDR3 DNA sequence: TGTGCCAGCACCCTGGGAGGGGGTGGCTACACCTTC. This rearrangement joins TRBV12-3 or TRBV12-4 to TRBJ1-2; a weak D match, TRBD1 (6 bases). This CDR3 comprises 12 residues. V lost 7 bases to trimming and J lost 7 bases, with 13 bases between them.

V and J are TRBV19 and TRBJ1-3; TRBD1 matches 11 bases. Germline V gene data show CDR1 as LNHDA and CDR2 as SQIVND (reference sequence). V shed 5 bases, J shed 8 bases, and the junction held 8 bases outside the gene matches. This CDR3 comprises 15 residues. The CDR3 sequence: CASSLRTGGADTIYF. Here the CDR3 DNA reads TGTGCCAGTAGTCTCCGGACAGGGGGCGCGGACACCATATATTTT.

The gene calls are TRBV6-2 or TRBV6-3 and TRBJ2-1, with 9 bases matching TRBD2. The germline gives CDR1 MNHEY, CDR2 SVGEGT. The CDR3 runs 16 residues. Germline trimming cut 2 bases from V and 9 bases from J; bases unmatched to any gene: 11. In DNA, the CDR3 is TGTGCCAGCAGTTACCCTACAGGCGGGGGGGCAGGTGAGCAGTTCTTC. Amino acids: CASSYPTGGGAGEQFF.